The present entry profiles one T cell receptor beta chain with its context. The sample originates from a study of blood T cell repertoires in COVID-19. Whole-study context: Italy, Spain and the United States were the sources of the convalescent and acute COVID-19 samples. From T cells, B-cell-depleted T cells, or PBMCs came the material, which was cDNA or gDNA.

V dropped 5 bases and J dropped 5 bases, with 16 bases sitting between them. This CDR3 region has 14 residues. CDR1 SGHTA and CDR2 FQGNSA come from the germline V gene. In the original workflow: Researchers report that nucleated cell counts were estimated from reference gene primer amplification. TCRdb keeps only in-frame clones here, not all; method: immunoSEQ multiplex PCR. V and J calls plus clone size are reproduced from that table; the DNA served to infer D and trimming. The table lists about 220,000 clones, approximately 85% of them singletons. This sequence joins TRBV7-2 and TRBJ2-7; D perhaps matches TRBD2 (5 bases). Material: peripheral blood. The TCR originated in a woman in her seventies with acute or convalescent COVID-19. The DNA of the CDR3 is TGTGCCAGCAGCCCGCGGGCCGGGTACGACGAGCAGTACTTC. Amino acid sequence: CASSPRAGYDEQYF.